The 9 T cell receptor beta chains listed next were all sequenced from one sample in a study of blood T cell repertoires in COVID-19. Measured with immunoSEQ multiplex PCR; TCRdb has only the in-frame clones, and not every one. The table lists approximately 130,000 clones, roughly 79% of them singletons. Sequencing was performed on peripheral blood. These receptors were taken from a man aged 80 or over with acute or convalescent COVID-19.

For the CDR3, the DNA is TGCGCCAGCAGTCAAGAGGAGGGTGGCTACACCTTC. Residues: CASSQEEGGYTF. V usage is TRBV23-1 and J usage is TRBJ1-2; D unresolved. TRBV23-1 is marked as an open reading frame, function uncertain. The CDR3 extends over 12 amino acids. Deletions cut 2 bases from V and 7 bases from J, with 8 bases between.

In nucleotides, the CDR3 is TGTGCCAGCAGCCAAGTTCAGGACAGGGGGCGGTACGAGCAGTACTTC. Translation: CASSQVQDRGRYEQYF. The chain couples TRBV4-2 to TRBJ2-7, with 11 nucleotides matching TRBD1. The trim removed 1 base at V and 4 bases at J, leaving 6 bases unmatched. Germline V gene data show CDR1 as LGHNA and CDR2 as YNFKEQ. The CDR3 has 16 amino acids.

CDR3 in amino acids: CASSLGTSEETQYF. DNA of the CDR3: TGCGCCAGCAGCTTAGGGACTAGCGAAGAGACCCAGTACTTC. The J gene is TRBJ2-5, the V gene TRBV5-1; 10 bases are shared with TRBD2. Germline assignment: CDR1 SGHRS and CDR2 YFSETQ. The V segment lost 2 bases and the J segment 3 bases; nucleotides outside the gene matches: 1. The CDR3 has 14 residues.

V is TRBV11-3 and J is TRBJ2-5; D unresolved. With 2 bases removed from V and 5 bases from J, the gap between germline ends came to 9 bases. Germline V gene data show CDR1 as SGHNT and CDR2 as YENEEA. The CDR3 is made up of 13 amino acids. This CDR3 is CASSLSPGETQYF. Here the CDR3 DNA reads TGTGCCAGCAGCTTATCGCCCGGGGAGACCCAGTACTTC.

The chain employs TRBV6-5 and TRBJ1-6, with TRBD1 matching over 8 bases. This CDR3 region has 16 residues. Germline CDR1 is MNHEY and CDR2 is SVGAGI. V trimming: 0 bases; J trimming: 9 bases; junction bases outside the gene matches: 7. CDR3 protein: CASSYSPRQGPSPLHF. The CDR3 DNA follows: TGTGCCAGCAGTTACTCGCCGAGACAGGGGCCTTCACCCCTCCACTTT.

This clone was seen only a few times. The V and J genes are TRBV2 and TRBJ1-4; a possible D gene is TRBD1 (6 bases). The CDR3 has 14 amino acids. Between the trimmed V and J ends, which lost 5 bases and 10 bases, there was a span of 17 bases. Per germline, CDR1 SNHLY and CDR2 FYNNEI. Here the CDR3 DNA reads TGTGCCAGCAGTTTACAGGGAGTCGCTGGAAAACTGTTTTTT. Translated, it gives CASSLQGVAGKLFF.

The V call is TRBV7-8, the J call TRBJ1-1; tentative D call: TRBD1 (6 bases). This CDR3 comprises 16 residues. Germline values: CDR1 SGHVS, CDR2 FQNEAQ. Between the trimmed V and J ends, which lost 4 bases and 4 bases, there was a span of 19 bases. CDR3 coding DNA: TGTGCCAGCAGCTCACGACCCCCGGACAGTACCACTGAAGCTTTCTTT. Translation gives CASSSRPPDSTTEAFF.

V usage is TRBV9 and J usage is TRBJ2-1, with D perhaps matching TRBD1 (5 bases). Germline V gene lookup returns CDR1 SGDLS and CDR2 YYNGEE. V lost 0 bases and J 6 bases, leaving 13 bases between the germline ends. The CDR3 runs to 15 residues. CDR3 bases: TGTGCCAGCAGCGTAGAGGGGAAGCCCCGCAATGAGCAGTTCTTC. It specifies CASSVEGKPRNEQFF.

The count of this clone is one. This chain uses TRBV6-6 with TRBJ1-1; maybe TRBD1 (5 bases). The CDR3 runs 16 residues. Trimming removed 0 bases from V and 0 bases from J, with 11 bases in between. Germline V CDR1 and CDR2: MNHNY, SVGAGI (reference sequence). The CDR3 DNA reads TGTGCCAGCAGTTACTCGATAGTGACAGTGAACACTGAAGCTTTCTTT. Translation: CASSYSIVTVNTEAFF.